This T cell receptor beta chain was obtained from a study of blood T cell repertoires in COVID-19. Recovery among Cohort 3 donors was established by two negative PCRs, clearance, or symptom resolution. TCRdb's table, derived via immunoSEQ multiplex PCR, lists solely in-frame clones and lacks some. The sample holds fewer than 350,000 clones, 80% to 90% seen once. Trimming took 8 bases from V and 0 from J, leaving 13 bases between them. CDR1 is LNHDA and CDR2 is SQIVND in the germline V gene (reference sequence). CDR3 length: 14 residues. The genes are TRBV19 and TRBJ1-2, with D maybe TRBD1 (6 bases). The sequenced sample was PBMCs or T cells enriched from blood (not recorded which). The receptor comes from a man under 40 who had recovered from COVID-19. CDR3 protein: CASSTGQANYGYTF. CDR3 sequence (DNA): TGTGCCAGTTCGACAGGCCAAGCTAACTATGGCTACACCTTC.